The rows below give T cell receptor beta chains drawn from one sample of a study of siplizumab effects on memory and regulatory T cells. The method was immunoSEQ multiplex PCR; TCRdb's version includes in-frame clones alone and lacks a portion of them. The sample contains under 100,000 clones, about nine tenths of which appear only once. The sample consisted of Tregs sorted from blood. Receptor source: a human donor in good health. Both conserved end residues are part of each CDR3. Each record gives: D gene, J gene, V gene, clone size, CDR3 DNA, CDR3 protein. The D gene is left open where the match is weak. Size values are once, few and many counts, or a class for expanded clones, and some rows have none.

D: .
J: TRBJ2-3
V: TRBV7-2
size: .
DNA: TGTGCCAGCAGCTTAGGTGTGGGGTGGGATACGCAGTATTTT
CDR3: CASSLGVGWDTQYF

D: .
J: TRBJ2-1
V: TRBV20-1
size: .
DNA: TGCAGTGCTGATACGATCAATGAGCAGTTCTTC
CDR3: CSADTINEQFF

D: TRBD1
J: TRBJ2-6
V: TRBV18
size: .
DNA: TGTGCCAGCTCACCAGTCAGGGGGCATGGGGCCAACGTCCTGACTTTC
CDR3: CASSPVRGHGANVLTF

D: .
J: TRBJ2-5
V: TRBV5-1
size: .
DNA: TGCGCCAGCAGTGTGGGGGGCGCCGGGGAGACCCAGTACTTC
CDR3: CASSVGGAGETQYF

D: .
J: TRBJ2-7
V: TRBV7-2
size: .
DNA: TGTGCCAGCAGCCCTCGATGGTACGAGCAGTACTTC
CDR3: CASSPRWYEQYF

D: .
J: TRBJ2-7
V: TRBV7-9
size: .
DNA: TGTGCCAGCAGCTTACTGGCGGGGGCCCCGGGGGAGCAGTACTTC
CDR3: CASSLLAGAPGEQYF

D: .
J: TRBJ1-1
V: TRBV2
size: medium-sized
DNA: TGTGCCAGCTACCGGACAGAGAGAATGAACACTGAAGCTTTCTTT
CDR3: CASYRTERMNTEAFF

D: TRBD1
J: TRBJ1-6
V: TRBV12-5
size: .
DNA: TGTGCTAGTGGTTTGGTACTTATGGGACAGGGACTAAATAATTCACCCCTCCACTTT
CDR3: CASGLVLMGQGLNNSPLHF

D: TRBD2
J: TRBJ2-1
V: TRBV4-1
size: .
DNA: TGCGCCAGCAGCCCAAGCGGGGCCTCCTACAATGAGCAGTTCTTC
CDR3: CASSPSGASYNEQFF

D: TRBD1
J: TRBJ1-2
V: TRBV6-5
size: .
DNA: TGTGCCAGCACCCGGGACAGGAAGTATGGCTACACCTTC
CDR3: CASTRDRKYGYTF

D: .
J: TRBJ1-1
V: TRBV7-9
size: once
DNA: TGTGCCAGCAGCTTAGTACCGGGCGCGGTCACTGAAGCTTTCTTT
CDR3: CASSLVPGAVTEAFF

D: .
J: TRBJ1-2
V: TRBV28
size: .
DNA: TGTGCCAGCAGTCTGATAGTCGCAGCTGGCTACACCTTC
CDR3: CASSLIVAAGYTF

D: TRBD2
J: TRBJ2-7
V: TRBV19
size: .
DNA: TGTGCCAGTAGTATAAATGGACTAGGGGTCGAGCAGTACTTC
CDR3: CASSINGLGVEQYF

D: .
J: TRBJ2-6
V: TRBV19
size: once
DNA: TGTGCCAGTAGTACCGGACAGGGGGCCAACGTCCTGACTTTC
CDR3: CASSTGQGANVLTF

D: .
J: TRBJ2-2
V: TRBV21-1
size: .
DNA: TGTGCCAGCATGCCACTAGGAGGGCTATCGAACACCGGGGAGCTGTTTTTT
CDR3: CASMPLGGLSNTGELFF

D: TRBD1
J: TRBJ1-2
V: TRBV27
size: .
DNA: TGTGCCAGCAGTTTATACAGGGGCTATGGCTACACCTTC
CDR3: CASSLYRGYGYTF

D: .
J: TRBJ1-2
V: TRBV5-1
size: .
DNA: TGCGCCAGCAGCTTGATAAGTACCACTAACTATGGCTACACCTTC
CDR3: CASSLISTTNYGYTF

D: .
J: TRBJ1-4
V: TRBV5-4
size: .
DNA: TGTGCCAGCAGCTTTCAAGGGATTAATGAAAAACTGTTTTTT
CDR3: CASSFQGINEKLFF

D: .
J: TRBJ2-5
V: TRBV7-9
size: .
DNA: TGTGCCAGCAGCTTAGGGACTCATGGAGAGACCCAGTACTTC
CDR3: CASSLGTHGETQYF

D: .
J: TRBJ2-7
V: TRBV5-1
size: .
DNA: TGCGCCAGCAGCGTGGACCCCCACAACGAGCAGTACTTC
CDR3: CASSVDPHNEQYF

D: .
J: TRBJ1-2
V: TRBV29-1
size: .
DNA: TGCAGCGTTGATCGCGGCTATGGCTACACCTTC
CDR3: CSVDRGYGYTF

D: .
J: TRBJ2-5
V: TRBV5-4
size: .
DNA: TGTGCCAGCAGCTCGGGACGGACTGTACAAGAGACCCAGTACTTC
CDR3: CASSSGRTVQETQYF

D: .
J: TRBJ2-4
V: TRBV6-1
size: once
DNA: TGTGCCAGTTTCCTTGGCATTCAGTACTTC
CDR3: CASFLGIQYF

D: TRBD1
J: TRBJ1-2
V: TRBV6-1
size: .
DNA: TGTGCCAGCAGTGACGGGACAGTTCTCTATGGCTACACCTTC
CDR3: CASSDGTVLYGYTF

D: .
J: TRBJ2-3
V: TRBV18
size: .
DNA: TGTGCCAGCTCACCACCGGCGGGGGCCGCTAGCACAGATACGCAGTATTTT
CDR3: CASSPPAGAASTDTQYF

D: TRBD2
J: TRBJ2-1
V: TRBV11-1
size: .
DNA: TGTGCCAGCCTCCGGCGGGGGGGCTCTTCCTACAATGAGCAGTTCTTC
CDR3: CASLRRGGSSYNEQFF

D: TRBD1
J: TRBJ2-7
V: TRBV13
size: .
DNA: TGTGCCAGCAACGACAGGGGCCCTGGTCAGCAGTACTTC
CDR3: CASNDRGPGQQYF

D: .
J: TRBJ2-3
V: TRBV15
size: .
DNA: TGTGCCACCAGCAGGGGTCAACAAGGGCCCTGGAATTTT
CDR3: CATSRGQQGPWNF

D: TRBD2
J: TRBJ2-1
V: TRBV5-1
size: .
DNA: TGCGCCAGCAGCTTGGTGTCTAGCGGGGGGCCTTACAATGAGCAGTTCTTC
CDR3: CASSLVSSGGPYNEQFF

D: .
J: TRBJ1-3
V: TRBV5-1
size: .
DNA: TGCGCCAGCAGCTTGGCCGGCCTCTCTGGAAACACCATATATTTT
CDR3: CASSLAGLSGNTIYF

D: .
J: TRBJ2-1
V: TRBV5-1
size: .
DNA: TGCGCCAGCCACCTCGCCGGGCAATACAATGAGCAGTTCTTC
CDR3: CASHLAGQYNEQFF

D: .
J: TRBJ1-1
V: TRBV29-1
size: medium-sized
DNA: TGCAGCGTTGGACAGGCCGGGATCACTGAAGCTTTCTTT
CDR3: CSVGQAGITEAFF

D: .
J: TRBJ2-1
V: TRBV11-3
size: .
DNA: TGTGCCAGCAGCCCCCGTACCGGAGCCGATGAGCAGTTCTTC
CDR3: CASSPRTGADEQFF

D: .
J: TRBJ2-5
V: TRBV5-1
size: .
DNA: TGCGCCAGCAGCTTGGAGCACGTAGGAGAGACCCAGTACTTC
CDR3: CASSLEHVGETQYF

D: TRBD1
J: TRBJ2-3
V: TRBV4-3
size: .
DNA: TGCGCCAGCAGCCAAGGGGGACAGGGACGGTTTTCAGGCACAGATACGCAGTATTTT
CDR3: CASSQGGQGRFSGTDTQYF

D: TRBD2
J: TRBJ2-3
V: TRBV7-2
size: .
DNA: TGTGCCAGCAGCCCCGGGGGACTAGCATCAGATACGCAGTATTTT
CDR3: CASSPGGLASDTQYF

D: TRBD1
J: TRBJ1-6
V: TRBV2
size: few
DNA: TGTGCCAGCAGTGTGGGACAGAGGAATTCACCCCTCCACTTT
CDR3: CASSVGQRNSPLHF

D: .
J: TRBJ1-4
V: TRBV5-6
size: .
DNA: TGTGCCAGCAGCTTGTTGACAGAGACTAATGAAAAACTGTTTTTT
CDR3: CASSLLTETNEKLFF

D: .
J: TRBJ2-1
V: TRBV7-3
size: .
DNA: TGTGCCAGCAGCTTACTGGGACTTCAAAACAATGAGCAGTTCTTC
CDR3: CASSLLGLQNNEQFF

D: TRBD2
J: TRBJ2-4
V: TRBV5-6
size: .
DNA: TGTGCCAGCAGCCCCCTGGGGGGGGTGGGCATTCAGTACTTC
CDR3: CASSPLGGVGIQYF

D: .
J: TRBJ2-7
V: TRBV2
size: .
DNA: TGTGCCAGCAGTACTGGCCGCGACAGTCCCTACGAGCAGTACTTC
CDR3: CASSTGRDSPYEQYF

D: .
J: TRBJ1-5
V: TRBV6-1
size: .
DNA: TGTGCCAGCAGTGTGAGGGGACTCCTTAGCAATCAGCCCCAGCATTTT
CDR3: CASSVRGLLSNQPQHF

D: .
J: TRBJ2-6
V: TRBV10-3
size: .
DNA: TGTGCCATCAGTGAGATCTCTGGGGCCAACGTCCTGACTTTC
CDR3: CAISEISGANVLTF

D: TRBD2
J: TRBJ2-3
V: TRBV5-1
size: .
DNA: TGCGCCAGCAGCTTGGCTAGCGGGGTTCGCACAGATACGCAGTATTTT
CDR3: CASSLASGVRTDTQYF

D: TRBD1
J: TRBJ2-2
V: TRBV5-1
size: .
DNA: TGCGCCAGTGAACCGGGACAGGGGAACACCGGGGAGCTGTTTTTT
CDR3: CASEPGQGNTGELFF

D: TRBD1
J: TRBJ2-5
V: TRBV19
size: .
DNA: TGTGCCAGTAGTATTCGGGGACAGGGGGAAGAGACCCAGTACTTC
CDR3: CASSIRGQGEETQYF

D: .
J: TRBJ1-1
V: TRBV4-1
size: .
DNA: TGCGCCAGCAGCCGCATTTCCGGTTTGAACACTGAAGCTTTCTTT
CDR3: CASSRISGLNTEAFF

D: .
J: TRBJ2-7
V: TRBV18
size: .
DNA: TGTGCCAGCTCACCTGCGGTTCAGTACGAGCAGTACTTC
CDR3: CASSPAVQYEQYF

D: .
J: TRBJ2-1
V: TRBV5-1
size: once
DNA: TGCGCCAGCGCCCGTATGGCGAGCTCCTACAATGAGCAGTTCTTC
CDR3: CASARMASSYNEQFF

D: TRBD2
J: TRBJ2-5
V: TRBV27
size: .
DNA: TGTGCCAGCAGTTTATCGACAGCGGGGGCCGGTGGGACCCAGTACTTC
CDR3: CASSLSTAGAGGTQYF

D: .
J: TRBJ1-2
V: TRBV6-5
size: .
DNA: TGTGCCAGCAGGCGACAGTATGGCTACACCTTC
CDR3: CASRRQYGYTF

D: TRBD1
J: TRBJ2-7
V: TRBV18
size: few
DNA: TGTGCCAGCTCACCCGCTCGGGACAGGGTCTACGAGCAGTACTTC
CDR3: CASSPARDRVYEQYF

D: TRBD1
J: TRBJ1-2
V: TRBV6-1
size: .
DNA: TGTGCCAGCAGATCCTCCGGGACAGGGGGCTATGGCTACACCTTC
CDR3: CASRSSGTGGYGYTF

D: TRBD1
J: TRBJ1-2
V: TRBV15
size: .
DNA: TGTGCCACCAGCAGAGACCGGGACAGGGCGTTCTATGGCTACACCTTC
CDR3: CATSRDRDRAFYGYTF

D: .
J: TRBJ2-2
V: TRBV5-1
size: .
DNA: TGCGCCAGCAGTTATATCTCGGGCAGGCCGATCACCGGGGAGCTGTTTTTT
CDR3: CASSYISGRPITGELFF

D: .
J: TRBJ1-2
V: TRBV30
size: .
DNA: TGTGCCTGGGGGACCCAGGGAGGCTATGGCTACACCTTC
CDR3: CAWGTQGGYGYTF

D: TRBD1
J: TRBJ1-5
V: TRBV10-3
size: .
DNA: TGTGCCACCCGGACAGGGGAAGATCAGCCCCAGCATTTT
CDR3: CATRTGEDQPQHF